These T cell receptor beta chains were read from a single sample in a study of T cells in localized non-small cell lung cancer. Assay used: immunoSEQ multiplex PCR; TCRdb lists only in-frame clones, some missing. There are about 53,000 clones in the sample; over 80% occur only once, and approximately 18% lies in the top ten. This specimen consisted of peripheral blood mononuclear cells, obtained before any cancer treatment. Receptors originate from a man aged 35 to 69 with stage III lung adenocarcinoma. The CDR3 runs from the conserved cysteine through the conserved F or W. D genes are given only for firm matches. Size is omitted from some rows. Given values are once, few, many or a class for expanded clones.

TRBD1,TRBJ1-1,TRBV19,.,CASSILSGQGATEAFF,TGTGCCAGTAGTATACTTAGCGGACAGGGGGCCACTGAAGCTTTCTTT
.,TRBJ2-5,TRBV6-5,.,CASTLSGAETQYF,TGTGCCAGCACCCTCTCGGGGGCAGAGACCCAGTACTTC
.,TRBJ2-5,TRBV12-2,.,CASPIRGETQYF,TGTGCAAGTCCCATCCGTGGAGAGACCCAGTACTTC
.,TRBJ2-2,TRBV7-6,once,CASSLGTTTGELFF,TGTGCCAGCAGCTTGGGGACAACTACCGGGGAGCTGTTTTTT
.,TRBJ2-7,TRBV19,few,CASSIRESYEQYF,TGTGCCAGTAGTATCAGGGAATCCTACGAGCAGTACTTC
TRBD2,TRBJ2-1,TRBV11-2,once,CASTSSRGGYNEQFF,TGTGCCAGCACGTCAAGCCGGGGGGGGTACAATGAGCAGTTCTTC
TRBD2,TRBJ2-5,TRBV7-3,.,CASSSLGLAGGRETQYF,TGTGCCAGCAGCTCCCTGGGACTAGCGGGGGGTCGGGAGACCCAGTACTTC
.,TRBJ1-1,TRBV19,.,CASSIRVFDTEAFF,TGTGCCAGTAGTATAAGAGTTTTCGACACTGAAGCTTTCTTT
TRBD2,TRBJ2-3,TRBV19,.,CASSIDSPGGRTQYF,TGTGCCAGTAGTATAGACTCCCCGGGAGGGAGAACGCAGTATTTT
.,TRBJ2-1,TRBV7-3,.,CASSLGGRNEQFF,TGTGCCAGCAGCTTAGGAGGGAGAAATGAGCAGTTCTTC
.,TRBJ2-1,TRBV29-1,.,CSGQELEGSYNEQFF,TGCAGCGGACAGGAGTTAGAGGGATCCTACAATGAGCAGTTCTTC
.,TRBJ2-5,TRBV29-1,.,CSVPLGEETQYF,TGCAGCGTACCCCTTGGGGAGGAGACCCAGTACTTC
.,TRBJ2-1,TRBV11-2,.,CASSLASNEQFF,TGTGCCAGCAGCTTAGCCTCCAATGAGCAGTTCTTC
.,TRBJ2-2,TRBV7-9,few,CASSTTEHTGELFF,TGTGCCAGCAGCACGACAGAACACACCGGGGAGCTGTTTTTT
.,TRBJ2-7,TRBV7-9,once,CASSQTPTGSPSSYEQYF,TGTGCCAGCAGCCAAACCCCAACTGGGTCTCCTAGCTCCTACGAGCAGTACTTC
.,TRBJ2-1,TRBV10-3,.,CAIRGTTPSRNEQFF,TGTGCCATCAGGGGTACGACCCCCTCACGGAATGAGCAGTTCTTC
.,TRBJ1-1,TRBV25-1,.,CAPKNRLTEAFF,TGTGCCCCCAAGAACAGGCTCACTGAAGCTTTCTTT
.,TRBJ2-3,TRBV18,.,CASSPTGAPTDTQYF,TGTGCCAGCTCACCAACGGGGGCCCCCACAGATACGCAGTATTTT
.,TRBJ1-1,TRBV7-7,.,CASSRDLEGEAFF,TGTGCCAGCAGCCGGGACCTAGAGGGTGAAGCTTTCTTT
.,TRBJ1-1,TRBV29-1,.,CSAALRRGADTEAFF,TGCAGCGCCGCCCTGAGACGCGGCGCGGACACTGAAGCTTTCTTT
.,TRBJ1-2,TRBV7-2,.,CASSEDGYGYTF,TGTGCCAGCAGCGAGGACGGATATGGCTACACCTTC
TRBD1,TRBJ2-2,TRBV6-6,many,CASSYGTGNTGELFF,TGTGCCAGCAGTTACGGGACAGGGAACACCGGGGAGCTGTTTTTT
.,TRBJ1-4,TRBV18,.,CASSPPGFLTTNEKLFF,TGTGCCAGCTCACCACCGGGGTTCTTGACAACTAATGAAAAACTGTTTTTT
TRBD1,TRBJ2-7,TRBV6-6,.,CASSTQGNEQYF,TGTGCCAGCAGCACACAGGGGAACGAGCAGTACTTC
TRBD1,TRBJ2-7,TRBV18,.,CASSPLGGRNDEQYF,TGTGCCAGCTCACCCCTAGGGGGCAGGAACGACGAGCAGTACTTC
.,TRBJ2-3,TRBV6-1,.,CASSEPPPGGVTDTQYF,TGTGCCAGCAGTGAACCCCCCCCAGGAGGGGTCACAGATACGCAGTATTTT
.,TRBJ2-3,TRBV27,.,CASSHSTDTQYF,TGTGCCAGCAGTCACAGCACAGATACGCAGTATTTT
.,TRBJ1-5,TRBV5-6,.,CASSLAGVNQPQHF,TGTGCCAGCAGCTTGGCGGGGGTTAATCAGCCCCAGCATTTT
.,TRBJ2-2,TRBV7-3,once,CASSLQGGELFF,TGTGCCAGCAGCTTACAGGGCGGGGAGCTGTTTTTT